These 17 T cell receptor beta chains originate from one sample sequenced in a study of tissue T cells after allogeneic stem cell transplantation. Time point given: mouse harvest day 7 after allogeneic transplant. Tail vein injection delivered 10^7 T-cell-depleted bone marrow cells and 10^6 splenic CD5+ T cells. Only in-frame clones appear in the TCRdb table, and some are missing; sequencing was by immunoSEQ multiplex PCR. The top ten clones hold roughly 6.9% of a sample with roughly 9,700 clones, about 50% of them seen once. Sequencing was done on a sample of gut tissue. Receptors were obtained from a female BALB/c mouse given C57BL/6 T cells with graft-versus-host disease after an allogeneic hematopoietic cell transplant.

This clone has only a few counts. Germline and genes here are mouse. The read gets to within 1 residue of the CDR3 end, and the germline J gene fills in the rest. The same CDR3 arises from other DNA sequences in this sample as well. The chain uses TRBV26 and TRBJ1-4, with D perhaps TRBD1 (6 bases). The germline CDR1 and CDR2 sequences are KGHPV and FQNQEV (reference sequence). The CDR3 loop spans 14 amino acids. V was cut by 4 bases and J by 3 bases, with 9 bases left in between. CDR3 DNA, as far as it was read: TGTGCCAGCAGTCCCGGGACAACCAACGAAAGATTATTT. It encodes CASSPGTTNERLF. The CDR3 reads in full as CASSPGTTNERLFF.

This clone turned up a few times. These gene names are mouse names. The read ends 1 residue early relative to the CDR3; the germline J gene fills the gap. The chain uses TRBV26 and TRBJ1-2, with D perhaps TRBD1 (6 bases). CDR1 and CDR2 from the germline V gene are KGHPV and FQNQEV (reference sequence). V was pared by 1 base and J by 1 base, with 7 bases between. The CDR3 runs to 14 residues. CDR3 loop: CASSLLGQNSDYTF. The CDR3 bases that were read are TGTGCCAGCAGTCTGTTGGGACAAAACTCCGACTACACC.

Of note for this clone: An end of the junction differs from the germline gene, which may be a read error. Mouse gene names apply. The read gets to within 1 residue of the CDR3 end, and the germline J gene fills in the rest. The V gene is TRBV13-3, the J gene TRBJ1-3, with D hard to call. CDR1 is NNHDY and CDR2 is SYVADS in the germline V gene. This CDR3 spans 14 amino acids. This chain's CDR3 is CAGSDDNSGNTLYF. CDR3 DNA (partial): TGTGCCGGCAGTGATGACAATTCTGGAAATACGCTCTAT.

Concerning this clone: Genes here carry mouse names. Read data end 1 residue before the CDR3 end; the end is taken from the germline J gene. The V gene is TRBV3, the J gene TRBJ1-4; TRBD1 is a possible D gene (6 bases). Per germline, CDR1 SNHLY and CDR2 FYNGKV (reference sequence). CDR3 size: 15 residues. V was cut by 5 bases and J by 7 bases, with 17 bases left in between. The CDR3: CASSPGGGLRERLFF. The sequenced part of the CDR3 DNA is TGTGCCAGCAGCCCAGGTGGGGGCTTACGCGAAAGATTATTT.

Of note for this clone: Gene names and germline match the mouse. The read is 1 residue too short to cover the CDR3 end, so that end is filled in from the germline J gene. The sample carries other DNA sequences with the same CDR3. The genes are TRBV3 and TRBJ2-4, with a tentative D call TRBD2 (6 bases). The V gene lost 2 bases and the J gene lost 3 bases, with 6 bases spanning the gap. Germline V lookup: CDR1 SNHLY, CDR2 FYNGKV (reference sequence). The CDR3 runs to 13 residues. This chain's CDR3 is CASSLLGQNTLYF. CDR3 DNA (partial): TGTGCCAGCAGCTTACTGGGGCAAAACACCTTGTAC.

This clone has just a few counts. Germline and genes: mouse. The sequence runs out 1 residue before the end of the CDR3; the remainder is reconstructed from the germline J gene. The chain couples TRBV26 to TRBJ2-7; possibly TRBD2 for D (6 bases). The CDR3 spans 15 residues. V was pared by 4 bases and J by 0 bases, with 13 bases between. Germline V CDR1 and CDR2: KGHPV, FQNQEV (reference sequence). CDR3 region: CASSRHWASSYEQYF. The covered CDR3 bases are TGTGCCAGCAGTCGTCACTGGGCGAGCTCCTATGAACAGTAC.

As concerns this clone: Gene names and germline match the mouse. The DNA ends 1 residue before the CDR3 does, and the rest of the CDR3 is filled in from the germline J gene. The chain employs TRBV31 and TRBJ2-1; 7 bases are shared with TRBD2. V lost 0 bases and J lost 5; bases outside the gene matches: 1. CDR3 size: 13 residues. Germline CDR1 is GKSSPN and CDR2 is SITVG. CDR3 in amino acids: CAWSLLGDAEQFF. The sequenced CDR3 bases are TGTGCCTGGAGTCTTCTGGGGGATGCTGAGCAGTTC.

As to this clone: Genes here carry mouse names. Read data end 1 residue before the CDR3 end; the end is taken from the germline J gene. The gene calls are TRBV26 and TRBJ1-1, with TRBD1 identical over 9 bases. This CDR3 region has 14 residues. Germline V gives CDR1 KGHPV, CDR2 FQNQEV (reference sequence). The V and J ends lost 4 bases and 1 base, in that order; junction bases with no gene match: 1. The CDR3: CASSPTGGNTEVFF. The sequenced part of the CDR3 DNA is TGTGCCAGCAGTCCGACAGGGGGGAACACAGAAGTCTTC.

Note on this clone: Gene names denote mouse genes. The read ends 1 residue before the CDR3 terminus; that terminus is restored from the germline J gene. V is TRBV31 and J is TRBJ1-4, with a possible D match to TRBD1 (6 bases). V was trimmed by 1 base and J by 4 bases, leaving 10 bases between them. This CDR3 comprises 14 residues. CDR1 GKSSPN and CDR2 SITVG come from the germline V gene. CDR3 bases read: TGTGCCTGGAGTCCGGGGACATTCAACGAAAGATTATTT. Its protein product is CAWSPGTFNERLF. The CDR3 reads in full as CAWSPGTFNERLFF. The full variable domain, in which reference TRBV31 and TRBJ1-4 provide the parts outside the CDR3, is AQTIHQWPVAEIKAVGSPLSLGCTIKGKSSPNLYWYWQATGGTLQQLFYSITVGQVESVVQLNLSASRPKDDQFILSTEKLLLSHSGFYLCAWSPGTFNERLFFGHGTKLSVL.

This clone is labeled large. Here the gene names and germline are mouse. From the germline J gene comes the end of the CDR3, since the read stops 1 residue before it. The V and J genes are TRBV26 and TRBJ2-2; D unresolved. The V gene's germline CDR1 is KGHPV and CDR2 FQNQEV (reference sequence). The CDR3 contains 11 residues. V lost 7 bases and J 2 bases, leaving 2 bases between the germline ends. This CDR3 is CASTNTGQLYF. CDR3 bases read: TGTGCCAGCACCAACACCGGGCAGCTCTAC.

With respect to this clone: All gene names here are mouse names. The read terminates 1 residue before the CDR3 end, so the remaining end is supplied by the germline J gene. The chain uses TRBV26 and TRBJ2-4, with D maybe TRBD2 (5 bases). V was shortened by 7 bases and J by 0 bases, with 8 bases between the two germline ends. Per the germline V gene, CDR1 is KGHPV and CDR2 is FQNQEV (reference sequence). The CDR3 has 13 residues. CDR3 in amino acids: CASTRTSQNTLYF. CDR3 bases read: TGTGCCAGCACCAGGACTAGTCAAAACACCTTGTAC.

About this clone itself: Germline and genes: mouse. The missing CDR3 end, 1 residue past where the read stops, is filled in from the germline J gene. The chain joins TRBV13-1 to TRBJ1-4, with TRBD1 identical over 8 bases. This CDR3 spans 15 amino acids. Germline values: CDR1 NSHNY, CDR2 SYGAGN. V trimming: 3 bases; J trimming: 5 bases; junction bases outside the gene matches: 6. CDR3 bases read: TGTGCCAGCAGTGTCGGACAGGGAGGGAACGAAAGATTATTT. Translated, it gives CASSVGQGGNERLF. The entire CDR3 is CASSVGQGGNERLFF.

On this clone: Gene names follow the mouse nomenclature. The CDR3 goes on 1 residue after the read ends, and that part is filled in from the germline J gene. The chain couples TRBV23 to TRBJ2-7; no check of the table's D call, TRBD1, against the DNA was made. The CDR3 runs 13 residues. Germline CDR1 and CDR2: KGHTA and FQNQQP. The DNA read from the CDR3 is TGCTCCAGCAGTCGGGACAGCTCCTATGAACAGTAC. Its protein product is CSSSRDSSYEQY. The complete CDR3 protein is CSSSRDSSYEQYF.

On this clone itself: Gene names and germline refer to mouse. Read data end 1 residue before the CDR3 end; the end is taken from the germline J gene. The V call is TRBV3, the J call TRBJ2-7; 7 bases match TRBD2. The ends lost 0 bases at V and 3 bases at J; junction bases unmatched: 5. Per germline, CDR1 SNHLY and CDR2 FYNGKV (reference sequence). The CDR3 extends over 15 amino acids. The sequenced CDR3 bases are TGTGCCAGCAGCTTAGCACTGGGGTTAGGCTATGAACAGTAC. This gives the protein CASSLALGLGYEQY. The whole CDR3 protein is CASSLALGLGYEQYF.

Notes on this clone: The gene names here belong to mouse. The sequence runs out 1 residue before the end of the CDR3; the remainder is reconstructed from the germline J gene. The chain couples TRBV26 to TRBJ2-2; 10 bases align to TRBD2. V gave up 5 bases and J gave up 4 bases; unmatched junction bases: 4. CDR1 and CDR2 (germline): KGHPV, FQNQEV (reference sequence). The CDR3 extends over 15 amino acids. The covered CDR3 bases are TGTGCCAGCAGTGACTGGGGGGAAGGCACCGGGCAGCTCTAC. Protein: CASSDWGEGTGQLY. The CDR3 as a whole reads CASSDWGEGTGQLYF.

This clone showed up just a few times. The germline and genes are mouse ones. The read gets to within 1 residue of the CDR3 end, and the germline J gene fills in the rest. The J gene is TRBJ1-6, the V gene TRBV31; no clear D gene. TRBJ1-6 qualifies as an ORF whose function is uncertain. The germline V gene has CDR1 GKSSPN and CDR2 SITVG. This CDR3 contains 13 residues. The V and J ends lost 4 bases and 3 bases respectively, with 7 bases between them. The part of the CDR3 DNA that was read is TGTGCCTGGATAGGCAACTATAATTCGCCCCTCTAC. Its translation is CAWIGNYNSPLY. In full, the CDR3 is CAWIGNYNSPLYF.

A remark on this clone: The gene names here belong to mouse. Here the CDR3 reads CASSLVDTQYF. Incomplete CDR3 DNA: TGTGCCAGCTCTCTCGTGGACACCCAGTAC. V and J are TRBV12-2 and TRBJ2-5; no firm D call. The read falls 1 residue short of the CDR3 end, and the missing part is taken from the germline J gene. CDR1 and CDR2 from the germline V gene are SGHLS and HYDKME. V was shortened by 0 bases and J by 6 bases, with 3 bases between the two germline ends. CDR3 length: 11 amino acids.